The T cell receptor (beta chain) described here comes from a study of cytomegalovirus exposure and HLA in healthy donors. Notes on the study in general: An analysis that came later showed most CMV-associated TCR beta chains appearing HLA-restricted.

Notes on this clone: Its antigen is as yet unknown.

This CDR3 has 19 residues. V lost 1 base and J 0 bases, leaving 18 bases between the germline ends. Germline V gene data show CDR1 as MGHRA and CDR2 as YSYEKL. The study ran its PCR with 60 Vbeta and 13 Jbeta primers. The repertoire was sequenced with immunoSEQ multiplex PCR; TCRdb's copy has only in-frame clones and lacks some. The sample contains 85,000 to 130,000 clones, 75% of which appear only once. This clonotype was obtained from a man aged 35-49 years in good health and CMV-seronegative. The chain has TRBV4-1 and TRBJ2-2; possible D gene TRBD1, 5 bases. The sequencing sample was made of PBMCs. The CDR3 nucleotides read TGCGCCAGCAGCCAAGCCAGAAGGGGCACTGCAGCGAACACCGGGGAGCTGTTTTTT. It is translated as CASSQARRGTAANTGELFF.